A selection of T cell receptor beta chains follows, all from one sample in a study of cytomegalovirus exposure and HLA in healthy donors. Method: immunoSEQ multiplex PCR; TCRdb's copy keeps in-frame clones and lacks some. The sample table sets out 150,000 to 200,000 clones. The sequenced material came from PBMCs. The origin of the receptors is a man aged 25-45 years in good health and CMV-seronegative. The CDR3 runs from the conserved cysteine through the conserved F or W. D genes are given only for firm matches.

D: -; J: TRBJ1-2; V: TRBV6-5; DNA: TGTGCCAGCAGTTACTACGGGGTGTTTGGTGGCTACACCTTC; CDR3: CASSYYGVFGGYTF
D: TRBD1; J: TRBJ2-7; V: TRBV6-5; DNA: TGTGCCAGCAGTTACTCGCCAGGGGGCACCTACGAGCAGTACTTC; CDR3: CASSYSPGGTYEQYF
D: -; J: TRBJ2-7; V: TRBV15; DNA: TGTGCCACCAGCAGAGCTGGGACAACCCAGCAGTACTTC; CDR3: CATSRAGTTQQYF
D: TRBD1; J: TRBJ2-1; V: TRBV19; DNA: TGTGCCAGTAGGTGGACAGGGGCAAAGGATGAGCAGTTCTTC; CDR3: CASRWTGAKDEQFF
D: -; J: TRBJ1-1; V: TRBV21-1; DNA: TGTGCCAGCCGCCCGATTGCGAGGACTGAAGCTTTCTTT; CDR3: CASRPIARTEAFF
D: TRBD1; J: TRBJ1-1; V: TRBV18; DNA: TGTGCCAGCTCACCGACGACAGGGAGCTCCGCTGAAGCTTTCTTT; CDR3: CASSPTTGSSAEAFF
D: -; J: TRBJ2-1; V: TRBV2; DNA: TGTGCCAGCATAGGGTCTCGCGGGGAGTTCTCCTACAATGAGCAGTTCTTC; CDR3: CASIGSRGEFSYNEQFF
D: TRBD2; J: TRBJ2-1; V: TRBV11-3; DNA: TGTGCCAGCAGCTCAGGACTAGCGGGAGACGATGAGCAGTTCTTC; CDR3: CASSSGLAGDDEQFF
D: TRBD1; J: TRBJ2-7; V: TRBV9; DNA: TGTGCCAGCAGCGTAGCCTGGGACAGGCTCCACTACGAGCAGTACTTC; CDR3: CASSVAWDRLHYEQYF
D: -; J: TRBJ1-3; V: TRBV10-2; DNA: TGCGCCAGCGCTCAGAATATGGGCAGGCACTCTGGAAACACCATATATTTT; CDR3: CASAQNMGRHSGNTIYF
D: TRBD1; J: TRBJ2-5; V: TRBV7-9; DNA: TGTGCCAGCAGCTTAGGCGACAGGGGAGGAAAAGAGACCCAGTACTTC; CDR3: CASSLGDRGGKETQYF
D: TRBD2; J: TRBJ2-3; V: TRBV25-1; DNA: TGTGCCAGCAGTGATCGTGTTAGCGGGAGTGGCCCAGATACGCAGTATTTT; CDR3: CASSDRVSGSGPDTQYF
D: TRBD1; J: TRBJ2-2; V: TRBV6-5; DNA: TGTGCCAGCACCGGACAGGGGCCCGGGGAGCTGTTTTTT; CDR3: CASTGQGPGELFF
D: -; J: TRBJ2-1; V: TRBV7-6; DNA: TGTGCCAGCAGCACCCGTGGGAGGGGGAAGAATGAGCAGTTCTTC; CDR3: CASSTRGRGKNEQFF
D: -; J: TRBJ1-4; V: TRBV7-8; DNA: TGTGCCAGCAGCTTAGTTTGGGGGGGAGCAACTAATGAAAAACTGTTTTTT; CDR3: CASSLVWGGATNEKLFF
D: -; J: TRBJ2-7; V: TRBV12-5; DNA: TGTGCTAGTGGTGATGCCAGGGTCCCCTACGAGCAGTACTTC; CDR3: CASGDARVPYEQYF
D: -; J: TRBJ1-5; V: TRBV9; DNA: TGTGCCAGCAGCTCCACCCCGGGGGGGGATCAGCCCCAGCATTTT; CDR3: CASSSTPGGDQPQHF
D: TRBD1; J: TRBJ2-6; V: TRBV19; DNA: TGTGCCAGTAGTATTCTACAGGGGGTTGGGGCCAACGTCCTGACTTTC; CDR3: CASSILQGVGANVLTF
D: TRBD1; J: TRBJ2-7; V: TRBV6-5; DNA: TGTGCCAGCAGCGCCCCGGGACAGAGCTACGAGCAGTACTTC; CDR3: CASSAPGQSYEQYF
D: -; J: TRBJ1-5; V: TRBV7-9; DNA: TGTGCCAGCACCAAAGGGGGGGGCAATCAGCCCCAGCATTTT; CDR3: CASTKGGGNQPQHF
D: -; J: TRBJ1-4; V: TRBV18; DNA: TGTGCCAGCTCACCCCGACAGGTGGCTAGTGAAAAACTGTTTTTT; CDR3: CASSPRQVASEKLFF
D: -; J: TRBJ2-5; V: TRBV4-1; DNA: TGCGCCAGCAGCACACAGGGGAGGCAAGAGACCCAGTACTTC; CDR3: CASSTQGRQETQYF
D: TRBD2; J: TRBJ2-7; V: TRBV5-1; DNA: TGCGCCAGCAGCTTGGGTCACCGGGAGGCCTCCTACGAGCAGTACTTC; CDR3: CASSLGHREASYEQYF
D: -; J: TRBJ1-2; V: TRBV10-3; DNA: TGTGCCATCAGAATGACAGAAGACTATGGCTACACCTTC; CDR3: CAIRMTEDYGYTF
D: TRBD2; J: TRBJ2-7; V: TRBV5-6; DNA: TGTGCCAGCAGCCACTGGACTAGCGGGGGCTACGAGCAGTACTTC; CDR3: CASSHWTSGGYEQYF
D: -; J: TRBJ1-6; V: TRBV11-3; DNA: TGTGCCAGCAGCTTAGAGGAGAATTCACCCCTCCACTTT; CDR3: CASSLEENSPLHF
D: -; J: TRBJ1-5; V: TRBV10-1; DNA: TGCGCCAGCAGTGGGGGAGGCTATAGCAATCAGCCCCAGCATTTT; CDR3: CASSGGGYSNQPQHF
D: -; J: TRBJ2-4; V: TRBV6-5; DNA: TGTGCCAGCAGTTACTCGAGAGCCGACATTCAGTACTTC; CDR3: CASSYSRADIQYF
D: -; J: TRBJ2-1; V: TRBV30; DNA: TGTGCCTGGAGTACCGCCGGGACAATTTACAATGAGCAGTTCTTC; CDR3: CAWSTAGTIYNEQFF
D: TRBD2; J: TRBJ2-3; V: TRBV11-2; DNA: TGTGCCAGCAGCTTAGGGAGCGGGAGAGTAGATACGCAGTATTTT; CDR3: CASSLGSGRVDTQYF
D: TRBD1; J: TRBJ1-1; V: TRBV7-2; DNA: TGTGCCAGCAGCTTGGCTGGGACAGGGAGCACTGAAGCTTTCTTT; CDR3: CASSLAGTGSTEAFF
D: -; J: TRBJ2-7; V: TRBV29-1; DNA: TGCAGCGTCTTTGTTGGTGTCGAGCCCGAATACGAGCAGTACTTC; CDR3: CSVFVGVEPEYEQYF
D: TRBD2; J: TRBJ2-7; V: TRBV12-5; DNA: TGTGCTAGTGGTTTGCCCGCCGGGACTAATAACTACGAGCAGTACTTC; CDR3: CASGLPAGTNNYEQYF
D: -; J: TRBJ2-1; V: TRBV2; DNA: TGTGCCAGCAGTGAAGCAGCGCGTACCGGTACCTATGAGCAGTTCTTC; CDR3: CASSEAARTGTYEQFF
D: -; J: TRBJ2-5; V: TRBV11-3; DNA: TGTGCCAGCAGCTTAGGACGGGAGAGGCAAGAGACCCAGTACTTC; CDR3: CASSLGRERQETQYF
D: -; J: TRBJ2-1; V: TRBV19; DNA: TGTGCCAGTAGTATAGACAACAGTAATGTCTACAATGAGCAGTTCTTC; CDR3: CASSIDNSNVYNEQFF
D: -; J: TRBJ2-7; V: TRBV6-5; DNA: TGTGCCAGCAGTTTGTCTTTCCGGGACACCAGCTACGAGCAGTACTTC; CDR3: CASSLSFRDTSYEQYF
D: TRBD1; J: TRBJ1-1; V: TRBV18; DNA: TGTGCCAGCTCACCAAGTAATTTGGGACAGGGTCACACTGAAGCTTTCTTT; CDR3: CASSPSNLGQGHTEAFF
D: TRBD2; J: TRBJ2-3; V: TRBV4-2; DNA: TGTGCCAGCAGCCGGGATGGGGCGGGGGGCACAGATACGCAGTATTTT; CDR3: CASSRDGAGGTDTQYF
D: TRBD2; J: TRBJ2-1; V: TRBV7-9; DNA: TGTGCCAGCAGCTCAAGGACTAGCCGAAGAGGCTACAATGAGCAGTTCTTC; CDR3: CASSSRTSRRGYNEQFF
D: TRBD2; J: TRBJ2-1; V: TRBV27; DNA: TGTGCCAGCAGTCGGGGAGCGGGGGGTCAGTTCTTC; CDR3: CASSRGAGGQFF
D: -; J: TRBJ1-4; V: TRBV9; DNA: TGTGCCAGCACCCGCGGCCCGGGGGGAGAGCCTAATTTTAATGAAAAACTGTTTTTT; CDR3: CASTRGPGGEPNFNEKLFF
D: -; J: TRBJ2-7; V: TRBV7-8; DNA: TGTGCCAGCAGCTTACTTTACAGCTCCTACGAGCAGTACTTC; CDR3: CASSLLYSSYEQYF
D: TRBD1; J: TRBJ1-1; V: TRBV6-5; DNA: TGTGCCAGCAGTCCCTCCCACCGGCGACAGGGGGCAACTTTCTTT; CDR3: CASSPSHRRQGATFF
D: -; J: TRBJ1-2; V: TRBV10-3; DNA: TGTGCCATCAGTCCTCAGGGTGAAGGCTACACCTTC; CDR3: CAISPQGEGYTF
D: -; J: TRBJ1-2; V: TRBV7-2; DNA: TGTGCCAGCAGCACGACAGTAGCAGCTAACTATGGCTACACCTTC; CDR3: CASSTTVAANYGYTF
D: -; J: TRBJ1-5; V: TRBV6-6; DNA: TGTGCCAGCAGTGCGTCGGGGGGTATTCAGCCCCAGCATTTT; CDR3: CASSASGGIQPQHF
D: TRBD1; J: TRBJ1-6; V: TRBV19; DNA: TGTGCCAGTACCCCGGGACAGGGCAATTCACCCCTCCACTTT; CDR3: CASTPGQGNSPLHF
D: TRBD2; J: TRBJ2-7; V: TRBV5-5; DNA: TGTGCCAGCAGCTGGGGGACTAGCGGGAGGGCCTACGAGCAGTACTTC; CDR3: CASSWGTSGRAYEQYF
D: TRBD2; J: TRBJ2-5; V: TRBV19; DNA: TGTGCCAGTAGTATAACCGGTCGACGGGGGGGGCCCCAGTACTTC; CDR3: CASSITGRRGGPQYF
D: -; J: TRBJ1-2; V: TRBV11-2; DNA: TGTGCCAGCAGTGAAGGGAGGGTGTATGGCTACACCTTC; CDR3: CASSEGRVYGYTF
D: TRBD1; J: TRBJ2-3; V: TRBV28; DNA: TGTGCCAGCAGTTTGTACTCCGGGACAGGGATCCCTACGCAGTATTTT; CDR3: CASSLYSGTGIPTQYF